The TCR beta chain under discussion was sequenced for a study of T cell responses to AZD1222 COVID-19 vaccine. V lost 1 base to trimming and J lost 2 bases, with 12 bases between them. Germline-derived CDR1 and CDR2 are SEHNR and FQNEAQ (reference sequence). The CDR3 runs 16 residues. Only in-frame clones appear in the TCRdb table, and some are missing; sequencing was by immunoSEQ multiplex PCR. The sample has 160,000 or so clones, around nine tenths seen once. This chain links TRBV7-9 with TRBJ2-4; D perhaps matches TRBD2 (5 bases). This clonotype was sampled from an adult in good health. The sequences come from peripheral blood, collected on day 0 of AZD1222 vaccination. The CDR3 is CASSLVSGGSKNIQYF. The CDR3 nucleotides are TGTGCCAGCAGCTTAGTTTCCGGCGGGTCCAAAAACATTCAGTACTTC.